This TCR beta chain derives from a study of CXCR3-negative and CXCR3-positive naive CD8 T cells. Comments on this clonotype: Its antigen is unidentified.

Carrying UMI labels, the TRB cDNA libraries were prepared through 5' RACE. TCRdb reprocessed the 5' RACE reads and stores each CDR3 protein as one record, lacking DNA. Recorded for this sample: 46,000 or so distinct CDR3 sequences. CDR3 length equals 13 residues. In germline, CDR1 is SGHRS, CDR2 YFSETQ. Overall study results and limits: TRB CDR3s were more hydrophobic in CXCR3-positive than in CXCR3-negative naive cells. Partially decreased CXCR3 expression was recorded after cryopreservation, and fresh PBMCs were used in most assays.

Cells classed as naive CD8+ T cells were CD45RO-CCR7+CD27+CD95-. This receptor was identified in a human donor in good health. Some clones in this sample may be carry-over from other donors' samples. This chain joins TRBV5-1 and TRBJ1-2; TCRdb designates TRBD1, a call that cannot be tested without DNA. Sequencing was performed on naive CXCR3- CD8+ T cells from blood. Subset here: CD45RO-CCR7+CD27+CD95- naive CD8+ T cells lacking CXCR3 (TNR3-). The CDR3 loop reads CASSVHPGQDYTF.